Listed below are T cell receptor beta chains from one sample, sequenced in a study of blood T cell repertoires in COVID-19. Here immunoSEQ multiplex PCR was the method, and the copy in TCRdb shows in-frame clones only, minus some. Of roughly 200,000 clones in the sample, around 84% were seen once. The sequenced sample was peripheral blood. Receptor source: a human donor in a cohort sampled during active COVID-19. CDR3s include the opening cysteine and the closing phenylalanine or tryptophan. D genes are given only for firm matches. The listing skips clone size in some rows; elsewhere it reads once, few, many or a size class.

>TRBV19|-|once|TRBJ2-7
TGTGCCAGTAGTATAGATCGCGATTCTTACGAGCAGTACTTC
CASSIDRDSYEQYF
>TRBV7-9|-|-|TRBJ2-7
TGTGCCAGCAGCCGGGGGGCGGGGACCTACGAGCAGTACTTC
CASSRGAGTYEQYF
>TRBV6-6|TRBD1|-|TRBJ1-1
TGTGCCAGCAGTCACCCTCCCGGACAGGGGCCCAACCAGGAAGCTTTCTTT
CASSHPPGQGPNQEAFF
>TRBV28|-|-|TRBJ1-5
TGTGCCAGCCACTACCTTGATAGCAATCAGCCCCAGCATTTT
CASHYLDSNQPQHF
>TRBV5-8|-|once|TRBJ2-5
TGTGCCAGCAGCTTGGTCTTCACAGGGAGAGAGACCCAGTACTTC
CASSLVFTGRETQYF
>TRBV18|-|few|TRBJ1-5
TGTGCCAGCTCCCGCGGCGCGGGGGAACAGCCCCAGCATTTT
CASSRGAGEQPQHF
>TRBV5-5|-|few|TRBJ1-1
TGTGCCAGCAGCTTGGTCTCCAACACTGAAGCTTTCTTT
CASSLVSNTEAFF
>TRBV12-5|TRBD1|few|TRBJ1-6
TGTGCTAGTGCCCCAATGGGACAGGGGGACCCTAACCTCCACTTT
CASAPMGQGDPNLHF
>TRBV18|-|-|TRBJ2-5
TGTGCCAGCACATATCAGGGAGGTGCAGAGACCCAGTACTTC
CASTYQGGAETQYF
>TRBV7-9|-|-|TRBJ2-7
TGTGCCAGCAGCTTAGCCTGGGGCAGATCCTACGAGCAGTACTTC
CASSLAWGRSYEQYF
>TRBV6-5|TRBD1|-|TRBJ1-6
TGTGCCAGCAACTACCCCGGACAGGGCCGATCACCCCTCCACTTT
CASNYPGQGRSPLHF
>TRBV28|TRBD1|-|TRBJ2-4
TGTGCCAGCAGTTGGACAGGGTTGTCCAAAAACATTCAGTACTTC
CASSWTGLSKNIQYF
>TRBV6-5|-|-|TRBJ2-7
TGTGCCAGCAGTTACGACGGGAGCTCCTACGAGCAGTACTTC
CASSYDGSSYEQYF
>TRBV29-1|TRBD1|-|TRBJ2-5
TGCAGCGTTCCCCCGTTGGGACAGCAAGACACCCAGTACTTC
CSVPPLGQQDTQYF
>TRBV27|-|once|TRBJ2-7
TGTGCCAGCAGTTTACGGTCGACTTACTCCTACGAGCAGTACTTC
CASSLRSTYSYEQYF
>TRBV18|-|few|TRBJ2-7
TGTGCCAGCTCACCATATTCGGTCTCGGGGAACGACGAGCAGTACTTC
CASSPYSVSGNDEQYF
>TRBV10-3|TRBD1|-|TRBJ2-7
TGTGCCATCAGTGAGGGGACAGGGATAAACGAGCAGTACTTC
CAISEGTGINEQYF
>TRBV12-5|-|-|TRBJ1-1
TGTGCTAGTGGTTTGGCACAACCCGCCAGGATGAACACTGAAGCTTTCTTT
CASGLAQPARMNTEAFF
>TRBV4-1|TRBD1|-|TRBJ2-7
TGCGCCAGCAGCCAAGGGGGGACAGGGGGCGAGCAGTACTTC
CASSQGGTGGEQYF
>TRBV28|-|-|TRBJ1-5
TGTGCCAGCAGCGGGGGGGACCTAGGGAATCAGCCCCAGCATTTT
CASSGGDLGNQPQHF
>TRBV9|TRBD1|-|TRBJ1-2
TGTGCCAGCAGCGTAGCGGGGACAGCCTTCTATGGCTACACCTTC
CASSVAGTAFYGYTF
>TRBV15|-|-|TRBJ2-7
TGTGCCACCAGCAGAGATTACCCTGGACAAGACTACGAGCAGTACTTC
CATSRDYPGQDYEQYF
>TRBV6-5|-|-|TRBJ2-3
TGTGCCAGCAGTTACTCCCAGACTATCCGCACAGATACGCAGTATTTT
CASSYSQTIRTDTQYF
>TRBV18|-|-|TRBJ2-7
TGTGCCAGCTCACTAGACAGGACCTACGAGCAGTACTTC
CASSLDRTYEQYF
>TRBV7-9|TRBD2|-|TRBJ2-3
TGTGCCAGCAGCTCCCAGACTCGGGCGGGAGCGGCAGATACGCAGTATTTT
CASSSQTRAGAADTQYF
>TRBV7-9|-|-|TRBJ2-3
TGTGCCAGCCTGGTCCCCGCGACAGATACGCAGTATTTT
CASLVPATDTQYF
>TRBV19|-|-|TRBJ1-4
TGTGCCAGTAGTATGAACAGGATTAATGAAAAACTGTTTTTT
CASSMNRINEKLFF
>TRBV29-1|TRBD2|-|TRBJ2-7
TGCAGCGTCGTTACGACTAGCGGGAGCTACGAGCAGTACTTC
CSVVTTSGSYEQYF
>TRBV5-1|TRBD1|-|TRBJ2-7
TGCGCCAGCAGCACGGGGACAGGGGGCTACGAGCAGTACTTC
CASSTGTGGYEQYF
>TRBV27|-|-|TRBJ2-2
TGTGCCAGCAGTTTACAGGGTATAGACACCGGGGAGCTGTTTTTT
CASSLQGIDTGELFF
>TRBV2|TRBD2|-|TRBJ2-1
TGTGCCAGCACCAGAGCGGGAGGGTACAATGAGCAGTTCTTC
CASTRAGGYNEQFF
>TRBV7-2|-|few|TRBJ2-5
TGTGCCAGCAGCCACCCCACGAGGGAGCCGTGGGACCAGTACTTC
CASSHPTREPWDQYF
>TRBV5-1|TRBD2|-|TRBJ2-1
TGCGCCAGCAGCTTGGGACTAGCGGGAGTTGTGCGTGAGCAGTTCTTC
CASSLGLAGVVREQFF
>TRBV18|TRBD1|-|TRBJ1-1
TGTGCCAGCTCTCCCGGGACAGGGGCGAACACTGAAGCTTTCTTT
CASSPGTGANTEAFF
>TRBV5-6|TRBD1|-|TRBJ2-5
TGTGCCAGCAGCCTCTTGACGGGACAGGGCGGGGAGACCCAGTACTTC
CASSLLTGQGGETQYF
>TRBV12-5|-|-|TRBJ1-5
TGTGCTAGTGTTAGGACCGGGACTCAGGGCAATCAGCCCCAGCATTTT
CASVRTGTQGNQPQHF
>TRBV5-1|TRBD2|once|TRBJ2-7
TGCGCCAGCAGCCCTGGGCTAGCGGGAGGGCCAAGGAGGGAAGAGCAGTACTTC
CASSPGLAGGPRREEQYF
>TRBV5-1|TRBD1|-|TRBJ2-1
TGCGCCAGCAGCTTCGGACAGGGGGGGAGGAATGAGCAGTTCTTC
CASSFGQGGRNEQFF
>TRBV4-1|-|-|TRBJ1-4
TGCGCCAGCAGCCAAGTTCGTTCGGAAAAACTGTTTTTT
CASSQVRSEKLFF
>TRBV25-1|TRBD1|-|TRBJ2-5
TGTGCCAGCAGTACGGATCGGACAGGGTGGGAGACCCAGTACTTC
CASSTDRTGWETQYF
>TRBV18|-|-|TRBJ1-1
TGTGCCAGCTCACGAAAGCACCTGAACACTGAAGCTTTCTTT
CASSRKHLNTEAFF
>TRBV18|-|-|TRBJ1-5
TGTGCCAGCTCTCACTCCCGCGGGGAGGGTCAGCCCCAGCATTTT
CASSHSRGEGQPQHF
>TRBV28|-|few|TRBJ2-7
TGTGCCAGCAGTCCCCTCGGGCAGGGAATGGACGAGCAGTACTTC
CASSPLGQGMDEQYF
>TRBV27|TRBD1|many|TRBJ2-5
TGTGCCAGCAGTTTAACGTCACAGGGGTACCAGTACTTC
CASSLTSQGYQYF
>TRBV5-1|TRBD2|-|TRBJ2-1
TGCGCCAGCAGCTTGAGGACTAGCGGGACCCTATACAATGAGCAGTTCTTC
CASSLRTSGTLYNEQFF
>TRBV27|-|-|TRBJ2-2
TGTGCCAGCAGTTTCGGCGGTAACACCGGGGAGCTGTTTTTT
CASSFGGNTGELFF
>TRBV2|TRBD2|-|TRBJ2-1
TGTGCCAGCAGTGAACTCGGGAGGGAAAACAATGAGCAGTTCTTC
CASSELGRENNEQFF
>TRBV10-3|-|-|TRBJ1-5
TGTGCCATCAGTGAGGTGGGTAGCCAGGGGAGCCATCAGCCCCAGCATTTT
CAISEVGSQGSHQPQHF
>TRBV28|-|-|TRBJ1-4
TGTGCCATCAGGGGCTCTCGGGGAACTAATGAAAAACTGTTTTTT
CAIRGSRGTNEKLFF
>TRBV30|-|few|TRBJ2-7
TGTGCCTGGAGTCTCGACAACTCCTACGAGCAGTACTTC
CAWSLDNSYEQYF